This T cell receptor beta chain originates from a study of graft-versus-host responses after intestinal transplantation. CDR3 size: 16 residues. Germline V gene data show CDR1 as SNHLY and CDR2 as FYNNEI. V shed 6 bases and J shed 0 bases, with 15 bases lying between them. In regard to this clone: Its antigen is still unknown.

Only in-frame clones appear in the TCRdb table, and some are missing; sequencing was by immunoSEQ multiplex PCR. Found here are fewer than 120,000 clones, roughly 95% of them singletons; the top ten hold 0.45% to 0.65%. This receptor was taken from a human donor who received an intestinal transplant. Sequences were derived from unstimulated CD8+ T cells sorted from spleen or lymph node cells, sampled before intestinal transplant. V is TRBV2 and J is TRBJ2-1; tentatively, D is TRBD2 (6 bases). CDR3 DNA sequence: TGTGCCAGCAGGGCATCTGTCGGGAGCTCCTACAATGAGCAGTTCTTC. Protein product: CASRASVGSSYNEQFF.